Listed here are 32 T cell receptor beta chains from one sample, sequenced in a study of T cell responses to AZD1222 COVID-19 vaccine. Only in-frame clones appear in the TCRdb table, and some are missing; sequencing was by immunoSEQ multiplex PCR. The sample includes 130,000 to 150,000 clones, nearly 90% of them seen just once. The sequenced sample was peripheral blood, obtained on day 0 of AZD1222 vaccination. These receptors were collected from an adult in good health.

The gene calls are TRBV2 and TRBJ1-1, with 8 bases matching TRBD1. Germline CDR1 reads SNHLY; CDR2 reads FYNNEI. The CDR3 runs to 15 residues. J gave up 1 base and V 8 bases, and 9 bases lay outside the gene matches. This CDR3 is CASLREGQANTEAFF. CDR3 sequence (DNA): TGTGCCAGCCTAAGGGAGGGACAGGCGAACACTGAAGCTTTCTTT.

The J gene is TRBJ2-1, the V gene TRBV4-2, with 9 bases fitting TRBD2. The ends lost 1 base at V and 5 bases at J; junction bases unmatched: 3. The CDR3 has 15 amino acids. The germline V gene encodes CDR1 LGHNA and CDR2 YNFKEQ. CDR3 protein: CASSQGREGDNEQFF. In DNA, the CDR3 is TGTGCCAGCAGCCAAGGGCGGGAGGGAGACAATGAGCAGTTCTTC.

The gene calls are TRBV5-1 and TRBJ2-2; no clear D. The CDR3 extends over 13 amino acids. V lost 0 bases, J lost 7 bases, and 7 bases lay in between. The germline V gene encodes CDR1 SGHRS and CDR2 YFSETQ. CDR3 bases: TGCGCCAGCAGCTTGGAACTTTTCGGGGAGCTGTTTTTT. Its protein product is CASSLELFGELFF.

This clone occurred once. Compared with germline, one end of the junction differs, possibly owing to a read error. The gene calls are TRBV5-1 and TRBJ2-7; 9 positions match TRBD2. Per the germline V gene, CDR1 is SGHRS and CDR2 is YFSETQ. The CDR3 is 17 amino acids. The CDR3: CASSRSVIGTSSDEQYF. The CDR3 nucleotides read TGCGCCAGCAGTCGGAGCGTAATCGGGACTAGCTCCGACGAGCAGTACTTC.

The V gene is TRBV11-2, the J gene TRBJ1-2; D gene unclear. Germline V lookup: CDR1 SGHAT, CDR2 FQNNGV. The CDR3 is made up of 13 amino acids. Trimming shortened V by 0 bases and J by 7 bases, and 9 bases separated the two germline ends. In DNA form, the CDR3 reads TGTGCCAGCAGCTTAGATGTGTATGGTGGCTACACCTTC. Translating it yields CASSLDVYGGYTF.

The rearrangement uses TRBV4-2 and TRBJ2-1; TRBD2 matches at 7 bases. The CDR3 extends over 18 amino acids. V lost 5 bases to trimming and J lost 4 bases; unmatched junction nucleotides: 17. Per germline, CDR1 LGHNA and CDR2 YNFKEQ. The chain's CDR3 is CASSLWPGGGGYYNEQFF. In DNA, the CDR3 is TGTGCCAGCAGCTTGTGGCCCGGTGGCGGGGGATATTACAATGAGCAGTTCTTC.

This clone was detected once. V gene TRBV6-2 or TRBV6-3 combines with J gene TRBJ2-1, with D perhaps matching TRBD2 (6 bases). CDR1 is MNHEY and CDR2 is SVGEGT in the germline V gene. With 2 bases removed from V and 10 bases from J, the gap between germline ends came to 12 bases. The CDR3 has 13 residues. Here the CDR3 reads CASSYLRGGEQFF. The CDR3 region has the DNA TGTGCCAGCAGTTACCTTAGAGGAGGGGAGCAGTTCTTC.

The CDR3 DNA reads TGCGCCAGCAGCTCTTCTCCTAGGGACAGCTGGAACACTGAAGCTTTCTTT. As protein: CASSSSPRDSWNTEAFF. The J gene is TRBJ1-1, the V gene TRBV5-1, with 7 nucleotides matching TRBD1. The CDR3 contains 17 residues. V gave up 3 bases and J gave up 1 base; unmatched junction bases: 12. Germline loops: CDR1 SGHRS, CDR2 YFSETQ.

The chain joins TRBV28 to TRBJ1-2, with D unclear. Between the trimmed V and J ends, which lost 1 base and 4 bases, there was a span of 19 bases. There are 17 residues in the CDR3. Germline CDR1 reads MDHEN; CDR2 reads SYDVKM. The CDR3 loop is CASSLFGPAGGGYGYTF. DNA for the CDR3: TGTGCCAGCAGTTTATTCGGTCCGGCAGGCGGTGGCTATGGCTACACCTTC.

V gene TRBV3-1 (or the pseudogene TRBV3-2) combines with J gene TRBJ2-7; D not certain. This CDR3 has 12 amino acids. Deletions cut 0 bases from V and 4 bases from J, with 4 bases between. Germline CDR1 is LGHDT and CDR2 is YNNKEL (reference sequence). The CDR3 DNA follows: TGTGCCAGCAGCCAAGACAGATACGAGCAGTACTTC. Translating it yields CASSQDRYEQYF.

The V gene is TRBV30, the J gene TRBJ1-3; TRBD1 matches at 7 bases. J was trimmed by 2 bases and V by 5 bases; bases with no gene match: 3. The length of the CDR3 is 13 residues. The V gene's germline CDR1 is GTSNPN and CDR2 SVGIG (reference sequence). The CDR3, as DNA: TGTGCCTGGGGGACAGCTACTGGAAACACCATATATTTT. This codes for CAWGTATGNTIYF.

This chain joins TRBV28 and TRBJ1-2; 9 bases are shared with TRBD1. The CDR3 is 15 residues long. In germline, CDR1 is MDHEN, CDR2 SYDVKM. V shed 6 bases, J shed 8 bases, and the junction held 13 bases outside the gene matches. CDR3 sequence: CASSPAGQGIWGYTF. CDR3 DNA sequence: TGTGCCAGCAGCCCCGCGGGACAGGGTATTTGGGGCTACACCTTC.

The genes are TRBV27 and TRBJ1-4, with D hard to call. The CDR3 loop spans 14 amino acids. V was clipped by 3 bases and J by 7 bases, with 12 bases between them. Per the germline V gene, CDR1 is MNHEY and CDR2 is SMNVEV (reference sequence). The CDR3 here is CASSFSGVGEKLFF. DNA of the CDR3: TGTGCCAGCAGTTTTTCTGGGGTCGGTGAAAAACTGTTTTTT.

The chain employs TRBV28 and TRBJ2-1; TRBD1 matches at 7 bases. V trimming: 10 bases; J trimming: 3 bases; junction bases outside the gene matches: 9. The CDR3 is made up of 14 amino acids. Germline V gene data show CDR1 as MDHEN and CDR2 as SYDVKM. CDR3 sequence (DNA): TGTGCCACTGAGGGGGCAGGGCACTACAATGAGCAGTTCTTC. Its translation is CATEGAGHYNEQFF.

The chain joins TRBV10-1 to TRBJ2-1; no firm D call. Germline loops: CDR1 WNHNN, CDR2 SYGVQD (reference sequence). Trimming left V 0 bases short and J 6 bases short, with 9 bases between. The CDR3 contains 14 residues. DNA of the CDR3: TGCGCCAGCAGTGAGTCGAAAGGCGGCAATGAGCAGTTCTTC. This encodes CASSESKGGNEQFF.

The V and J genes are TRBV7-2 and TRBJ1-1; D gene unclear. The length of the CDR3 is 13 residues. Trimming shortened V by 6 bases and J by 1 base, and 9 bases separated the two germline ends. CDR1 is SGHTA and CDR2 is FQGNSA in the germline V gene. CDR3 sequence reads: CASSRQANTEAFF. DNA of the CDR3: TGTGCCAGCAGTCGACAAGCGAACACTGAAGCTTTCTTT.

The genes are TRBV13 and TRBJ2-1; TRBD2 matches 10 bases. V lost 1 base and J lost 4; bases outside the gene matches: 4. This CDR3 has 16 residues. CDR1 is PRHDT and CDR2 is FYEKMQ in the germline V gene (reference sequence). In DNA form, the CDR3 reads TGTGCCAGCAGCTTAGTCCGGACTAGCGGATACAATGAGCAGTTCTTC. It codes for CASSLVRTSGYNEQFF.

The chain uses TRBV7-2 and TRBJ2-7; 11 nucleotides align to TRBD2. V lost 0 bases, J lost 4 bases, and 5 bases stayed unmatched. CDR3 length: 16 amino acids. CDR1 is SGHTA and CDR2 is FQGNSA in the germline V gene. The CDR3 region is CASSLAALAGAYEQYF. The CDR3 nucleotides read TGTGCCAGCAGCTTAGCGGCACTAGCGGGAGCTTACGAGCAGTACTTC.

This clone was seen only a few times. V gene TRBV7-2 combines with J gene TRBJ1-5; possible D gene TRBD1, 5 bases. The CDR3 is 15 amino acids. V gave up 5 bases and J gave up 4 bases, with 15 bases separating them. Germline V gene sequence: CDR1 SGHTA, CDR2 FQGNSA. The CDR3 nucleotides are TGTGCCAGCAGCCCAGACAGTCTTTTGAATCAGCCCCAGCATTTT. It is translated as CASSPDSLLNQPQHF. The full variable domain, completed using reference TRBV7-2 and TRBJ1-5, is GAGVSQSPSNKVTEKGKDVELRCDPISGHTALYWYRQSLGQGLEFLIYFQGNSAPDKSGLPSDRFSAERTGGSVSTLTIQRTQQEDSAVYLCASSPDSLLNQPQHFGDGTRLSIL.

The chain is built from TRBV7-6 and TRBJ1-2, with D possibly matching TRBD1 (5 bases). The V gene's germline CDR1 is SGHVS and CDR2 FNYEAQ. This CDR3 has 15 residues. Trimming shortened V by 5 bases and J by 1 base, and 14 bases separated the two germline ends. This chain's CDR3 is CASSPLIRGNYGYTF. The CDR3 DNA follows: TGTGCCAGCAGCCCGCTTATAAGGGGTAACTATGGCTACACCTTC.

The CDR3 DNA reads as TGTGCCAGCAGTCCGCTCCCCCACAGCACAGCTAATGAAAAACTGTTTTTT. As protein: CASSPLPHSTANEKLFF. This sequence joins TRBV27 and TRBJ1-4; D ambiguous. V was trimmed by 5 bases and J by 3 bases, leaving 19 bases between them. This CDR3 is 17 amino acids long. From germline, CDR1 is MNHEY and CDR2 SMNVEV (reference sequence).

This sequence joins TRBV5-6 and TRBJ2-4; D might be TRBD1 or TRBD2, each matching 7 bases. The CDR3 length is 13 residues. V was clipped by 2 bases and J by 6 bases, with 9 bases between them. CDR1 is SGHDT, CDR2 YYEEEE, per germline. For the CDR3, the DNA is TGTGCCAGCAGCTTCAGGGGGGGAAACATTCAGTACTTC. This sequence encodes CASSFRGGNIQYF.

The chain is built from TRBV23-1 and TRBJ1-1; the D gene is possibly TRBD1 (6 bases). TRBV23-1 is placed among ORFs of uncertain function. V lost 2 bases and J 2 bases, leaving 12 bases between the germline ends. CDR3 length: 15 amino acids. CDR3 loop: CASSQHRDINTEAFF. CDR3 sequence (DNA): TGCGCCAGCAGTCAACACCGGGACATTAACACTGAAGCTTTCTTT.

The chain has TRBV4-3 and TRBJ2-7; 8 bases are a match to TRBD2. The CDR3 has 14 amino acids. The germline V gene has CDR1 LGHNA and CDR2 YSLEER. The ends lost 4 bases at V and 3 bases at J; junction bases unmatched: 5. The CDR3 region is CASSPGLAGYEQYF. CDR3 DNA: TGCGCCAGCAGCCCCGGACTAGCTGGCTACGAGCAGTACTTC.

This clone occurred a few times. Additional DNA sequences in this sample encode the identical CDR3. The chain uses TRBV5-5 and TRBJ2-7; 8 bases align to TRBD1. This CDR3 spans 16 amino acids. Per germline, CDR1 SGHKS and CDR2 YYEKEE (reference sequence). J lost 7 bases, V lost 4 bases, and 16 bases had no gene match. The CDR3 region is CASSPRTGRNIWEQYF. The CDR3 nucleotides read TGTGCCAGCAGCCCCCGGACAGGGAGGAATATTTGGGAGCAGTACTTC.

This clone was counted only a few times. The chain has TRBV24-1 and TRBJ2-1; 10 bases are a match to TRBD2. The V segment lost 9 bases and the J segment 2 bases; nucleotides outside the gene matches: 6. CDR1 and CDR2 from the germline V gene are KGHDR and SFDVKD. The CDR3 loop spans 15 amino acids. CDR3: CATGRTSGAYNEQFF. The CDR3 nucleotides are TGTGCCACCGGCCGGACTAGCGGAGCCTACAATGAGCAGTTCTTC.

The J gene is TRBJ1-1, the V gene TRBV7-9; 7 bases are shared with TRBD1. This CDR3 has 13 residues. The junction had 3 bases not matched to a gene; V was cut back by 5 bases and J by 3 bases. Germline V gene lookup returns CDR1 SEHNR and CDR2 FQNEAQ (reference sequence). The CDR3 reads CASSGTAYTEAFF. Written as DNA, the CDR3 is TGTGCCAGCAGCGGGACAGCCTACACTGAAGCTTTCTTT.

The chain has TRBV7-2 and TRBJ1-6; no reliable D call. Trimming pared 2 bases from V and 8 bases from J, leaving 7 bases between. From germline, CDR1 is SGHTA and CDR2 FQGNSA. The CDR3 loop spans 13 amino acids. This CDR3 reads CASSLTADSPLHF. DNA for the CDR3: TGTGCCAGCAGCTTAACTGCGGATTCACCCCTCCACTTT.

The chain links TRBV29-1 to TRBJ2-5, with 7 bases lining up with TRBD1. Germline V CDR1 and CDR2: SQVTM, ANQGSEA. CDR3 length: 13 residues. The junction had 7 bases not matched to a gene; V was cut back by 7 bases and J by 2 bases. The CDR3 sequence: CSASQGWQETQYF. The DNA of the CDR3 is TGCAGCGCATCACAGGGGTGGCAAGAGACCCAGTACTTC.

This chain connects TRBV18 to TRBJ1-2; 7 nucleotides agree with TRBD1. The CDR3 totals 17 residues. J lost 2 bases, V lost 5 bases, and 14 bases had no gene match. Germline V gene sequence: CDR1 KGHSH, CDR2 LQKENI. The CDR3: CASSARQGQPLNYGYTF. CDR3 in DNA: TGTGCCAGCTCAGCACGACAGGGACAGCCCCTCAACTATGGCTACACCTTC.

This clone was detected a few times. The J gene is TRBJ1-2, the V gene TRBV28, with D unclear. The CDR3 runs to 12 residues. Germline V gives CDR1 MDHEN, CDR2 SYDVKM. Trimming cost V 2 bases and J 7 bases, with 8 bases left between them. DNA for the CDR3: TGTGCCAGCAGTTTAAGGCAGAGTGGCTACACCTTC. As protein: CASSLRQSGYTF.

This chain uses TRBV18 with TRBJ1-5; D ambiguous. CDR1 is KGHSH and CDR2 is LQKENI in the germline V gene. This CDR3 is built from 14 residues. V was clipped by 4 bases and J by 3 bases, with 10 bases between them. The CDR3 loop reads CASSRTGNNQPQHF. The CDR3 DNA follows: TGTGCCAGCTCACGAACCGGGAACAATCAGCCCCAGCATTTT. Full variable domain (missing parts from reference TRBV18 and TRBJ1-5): NAGVMQNPRHLVRRRGQEARLRCSPMKGHSHVYWYRQLPEEGLKFMVYLQKENIIDESGMPKERFSAEFPKEGPSILRIQQVVRGDSAAYFCASSRTGNNQPQHFGDGTRLSIL.